This is a list of T cell receptor beta chains from one sample in a study of PD-1 blockade in mismatch repair-deficient tumors. TCRdb's copy holds only in-frame clones and misses some; the assay was immunoSEQ multiplex PCR. The sample lists fewer than 20,000 clones, about 80% occurring once. The sequencing used PBMCs, collected 4 weeks after starting pembrolizumab. These receptors all come from an adult with mismatch repair-deficient cancer. Each CDR3 is given with its conserved first and last residue. The D gene is left open where the match is weak. Some rows have no size entry. The others give once, few or many, or a class for an expanded clone.

j_gene	v_gene	d_gene	abundance	CDR3aa	CDR3nt
TRBJ2-4	TRBV28	TRBD1	once	CASSISPDRGLPGAKNIQYF	TGTGCCAGCAGTATCAGCCCGGACAGGGGGCTACCGGGCGCCAAAAACATTCAGTACTTC
TRBJ2-7	TRBV6-5	NA	NA	CASSPTGSYEQYF	TGTGCCAGCAGTCCGACAGGCTCCTACGAGCAGTACTTC
TRBJ2-2	TRBV4-2	TRBD2	NA	CASSQDLSGGGTGELFF	TGTGCCAGCAGCCAAGATCTTAGCGGGGGGGGCACCGGGGAGCTGTTTTTT
TRBJ2-7	TRBV19	TRBD2	few	CASSTPGLATYEQYF	TGTGCCAGTAGTACTCCGGGACTAGCGACTTACGAGCAGTACTTC
TRBJ2-7	TRBV19	TRBD1	NA	CASSIGQGAYEQYF	TGTGCCAGTAGTATAGGACAGGGAGCCTACGAGCAGTACTTC
TRBJ2-3	TRBV7-3	NA	NA	CASSLRRGITDTQYF	TGTGCCAGCAGCTTAAGGCGGGGTATCACAGATACGCAGTATTTT
TRBJ1-3	TRBV11-2	TRBD1	NA	CASSALTGRTGNTIYF	TGTGCCAGCAGCGCCTTGACAGGGAGGACTGGAAACACCATATATTTT
TRBJ2-7	TRBV4-1	TRBD2	NA	CASSATGTSYYEQYF	TGCGCCAGCAGCGCGACAGGGACTAGCTACTACGAGCAGTACTTC
TRBJ1-2	TRBV27	TRBD1	NA	CASSLSGQGASSYGYTF	TGTGCCAGCAGTTTATCGGGACAGGGGGCGAGTAGTTATGGCTACACCTTC
TRBJ1-2	TRBV28	NA	NA	CASRGSGKMDYGYTF	TGTGCCAGCAGGGGATCAGGGAAGATGGACTATGGCTACACCTTC
TRBJ2-1	TRBV10-1	TRBD2	NA	CASLLAGGRYNEQFF	TGCGCCAGCCTCTTAGCGGGAGGGCGCTACAATGAGCAGTTCTTC
TRBJ2-1	TRBV2	TRBD2	NA	CASRYETSGGSRFF	TGTGCCAGCAGATATGAAACTAGCGGGGGGTCGAGATTCTTC
TRBJ2-1	TRBV7-3	TRBD1	NA	CASSPTGTGGMDEQFF	TGTGCCAGCAGTCCTACCGGGACAGGGGGCATGGATGAGCAGTTCTTC
TRBJ2-3	TRBV15	TRBD2	NA	CATSKRTSSTDTQYF	TGTGCCACCAGCAAAAGGACTAGCAGTACAGATACGCAGTATTTT
TRBJ2-1	TRBV2	TRBD2	NA	CASSERGGLAGGSSYNEQFF	TGTGCCAGCAGTGAAAGGGGGGGACTAGCGGGAGGGAGCTCCTACAATGAGCAGTTCTTC
TRBJ1-2	TRBV7-9	NA	once	CASSSGVDGYTF	TGTGCCAGCAGCTCGGGGGTAGATGGCTACACCTTC
TRBJ2-2	TRBV2	TRBD2	NA	CATSEGVWGRAPGELFF	TGTGCCACCTCAGAAGGGGTATGGGGGAGGGCCCCCGGGGAGCTGTTTTTT
TRBJ2-5	TRBV29-1	NA	NA	CSSAEAQETQYF	TGCAGCAGCGCGGAGGCCCAAGAGACCCAGTACTTC
TRBJ2-1	TRBV7-2	NA	NA	CASRVAEDNEQFF	TGTGCCAGCCGGGTAGCGGAGGACAATGAGCAGTTCTTC
TRBJ2-7	TRBV5-1	NA	NA	CASTPRAVASHEQYF	TGCGCCAGCACGCCGCGGGCAGTAGCCTCGCACGAGCAGTACTTC
TRBJ2-6	TRBV11-2	TRBD1	NA	CASSPRTGGTYSGANVLTF	TGTGCCAGCAGCCCCCGGACAGGCGGTACGTACTCTGGGGCCAACGTCCTGACTTTC
TRBJ2-3	TRBV28	NA	once	CASNSPLRSTDTQYF	TGTGCCAGCAACTCACCCTTACGGAGCACAGATACGCAGTATTTT
TRBJ2-7	TRBV19	TRBD1	NA	CASSSRGREQYF	TGTGCCAGTAGTAGCAGGGGGCGGGAGCAGTACTTC
TRBJ2-7	TRBV28	TRBD2	NA	CASRIAGVPYYEQYF	TGTGCCAGCAGAATAGCGGGAGTCCCTTACTACGAGCAGTACTTC
TRBJ2-7	TRBV21-1	NA	NA	CASSRDSAYEQYF	TGTGCCAGCTCCCGGGACAGTGCCTACGAGCAGTACTTC
TRBJ1-1	TRBV5-1	TRBD1	NA	CASSLVVGTDTEAFF	TGCGCCAGCAGCTTGGTAGTCGGGACAGACACTGAAGCTTTCTTT
TRBJ2-3	TRBV5-1	TRBD2	NA	CASSFGLAESTDTQYF	TGCGCCAGCAGCTTCGGACTAGCGGAAAGCACAGATACGCAGTATTTT
TRBJ1-2	TRBV10-3	NA	NA	CAISQQATPDYGYTF	TGTGCCATCAGTCAACAGGCCACGCCTGACTATGGCTACACCTTC
TRBJ2-7	TRBV20-1	NA	NA	CSATLGYEQYF	TGCAGTGCTACCCTCGGCTACGAGCAGTACTTC
TRBJ2-2	TRBV6-1	NA	NA	CASSLDRLRELFF	TGTGCCAGCAGTCTCGACAGGTTACGGGAGCTGTTTTTT
TRBJ2-5	TRBV10-1	TRBD2	NA	CARGLAGGGETQYF	TGCGCCAGGGGACTAGCGGGAGGAGGAGAGACCCAGTACTTC
TRBJ2-5	TRBV5-1	NA	NA	CASSPGGYQETQYF	TGCGCCAGCAGCCCCGGGGGATATCAAGAGACCCAGTACTTC
TRBJ2-1	TRBV7-3	NA	NA	CASSAGQIAYNEQFF	TGTGCCAGCAGCGCGGGACAGATAGCTTACAATGAGCAGTTCTTC
TRBJ2-1	TRBV19	TRBD2	NA	CASSMFAGGSYNEQFF	TGTGCCAGTAGTATGTTCGCGGGAGGGTCCTACAATGAGCAGTTCTTC
TRBJ2-7	TRBV11-2	NA	NA	CASSLDLSSSYEQYF	TGTGCCAGCAGCTTAGATCTGAGTAGCTCCTACGAGCAGTACTTC
TRBJ1-5	TRBV25-1	NA	NA	CASSELGDQPQHF	TGTGCCAGCAGTGAATTAGGGGATCAGCCCCAGCATTTT
TRBJ2-6	TRBV7-2	NA	NA	CASSFTGTGANVLTF	TGTGCCAGCAGCTTCACAGGGACTGGGGCCAACGTCCTGACTTTC
TRBJ1-2	TRBV20-1	TRBD1	NA	CSANRGEGYTF	TGCAGTGCTAACAGGGGCGAAGGCTACACCTTC
TRBJ1-1	TRBV6-5	NA	NA	CASRNLPEEAFF	TGTGCCAGTCGGAACCTCCCGGAGGAAGCTTTCTTT
TRBJ2-5	TRBV5-1	NA	NA	CASSLGFGGQETQYF	TGCGCCAGCAGCTTGGGATTCGGAGGGCAAGAGACCCAGTACTTC
TRBJ2-3	TRBV5-4	TRBD2	NA	CASSRPTSVFTDTQYF	TGTGCCAGCAGCCGCCCGACTAGCGTATTCACAGATACGCAGTATTTT
TRBJ2-1	TRBV27	TRBD2	NA	CASSLFRTSGRINEQFF	TGTGCCAGCAGTTTATTCCGAACTAGCGGGAGAATAAATGAGCAGTTCTTC
TRBJ2-5	TRBV7-9	TRBD1	NA	CASTSTGGRETQYF	TGTGCCAGCACCTCGACAGGGGGCCGTGAGACCCAGTACTTC
TRBJ2-5	TRBV2	NA	once	CASSDQGLGTQYF	TGTGCCAGCAGTGATCAGGGGCTGGGGACCCAGTACTTC
TRBJ1-1	TRBV6-5	NA	NA	CASSLQGLTEAFF	TGTGCCAGCAGTTTGCAGGGGCTCACTGAAGCTTTCTTT
TRBJ2-2	TRBV18	TRBD1	NA	CASSTGTVNTGELFF	TGTGCCAGCTCAACCGGGACAGTTAACACCGGGGAGCTGTTTTTT
TRBJ2-1	TRBV30	TRBD2	NA	CAWRGASGSNEQFF	TGTGCCTGGAGGGGGGCTAGCGGGAGTAATGAGCAGTTCTTC
TRBJ1-2	TRBV5-4	NA	NA	CASRKPGTPNYGYTF	TGTGCCAGCAGGAAACCAGGGACACCCAACTATGGCTACACCTTC
TRBJ2-5	TRBV7-6	NA	once	CASQPRRTETQYF	TGTGCCAGCCAGCCCAGGAGGACAGAGACCCAGTACTTC
TRBJ2-3	TRBV15	NA	NA	CATSRGGTQYF	TGTGCCACCAGCAGAGGAGGTACGCAGTATTTT
TRBJ2-3	TRBV7-3	TRBD1	NA	CASSRDRGMSDTQYF	TGTGCCAGCAGCCGGGACAGGGGAATGTCAGATACGCAGTATTTT
TRBJ2-6	TRBV6-5	NA	NA	CASPTGWGANVLTF	TGTGCCAGCCCAACGGGGTGGGGGGCCAACGTCCTGACTTTC
TRBJ2-3	TRBV6-1	TRBD2	once	CASTSGSTDTQYF	TGTGCCAGCACTAGCGGGAGCACAGATACGCAGTATTTT